This is a list of T cell receptor beta chains from one sample in a study of Ad26.COV2.S vaccination and SARS-CoV-2 variants. Sequencing was performed with immunoSEQ multiplex PCR; in TCRdb, only in-frame clones are kept and a portion is missing. The table includes about 440,000 clones, about 90% detected once. This specimen consisted of peripheral blood, obtained in a trial of Ad26.COV2.S vaccine versus placebo. All receptors derive from a person aged 18-65 years who received the Ad26.COV2.S COVID-19 vaccine or a placebo. CDR3s include the opening cysteine and the closing phenylalanine or tryptophan. The order of the fields is CDR3 protein, CDR3 DNA, D gene, clone size, V gene, J gene. A D gene is named only where the DNA matches it firmly. Clone size appears in some rows only: once, few, many, or a class for an expanded clone.

CASSPGQGLGYEQYF	TGTGCCAGCAGCCCCGGACAGGGCTTAGGCTACGAGCAGTACTTC	TRBD1	once	TRBV28	TRBJ2-7
CASSPVGSGSRETQYF	TGTGCCAGCAGCCCCGTGGGTAGCGGGAGTAGGGAGACCCAGTACTTC	TRBD2	.	TRBV7-9	TRBJ2-5
CARSRSAPCPYEQYF	TGTGCCAGAAGCCGTTCTGCTCCCTGTCCCTACGAGCAGTACTTC	.	.	TRBV5-3	TRBJ2-7
CASRPQGAQPQHF	TGTGCCAGCAGACCACAGGGCGCTCAGCCCCAGCATTTT	.	.	TRBV6-6	TRBJ1-5
CASSVDGFSGNTIYF	TGTGCCAGCAGCGTAGATGGGTTCTCTGGAAACACCATATATTTT	.	.	TRBV9	TRBJ1-3
CATGQGDGEANVLTF	TGTGCCACCGGACAGGGCGACGGCGAGGCCAACGTCCTGACTTTC	TRBD1	.	TRBV27	TRBJ2-6
CATSREGNTDTQYF	TGTGCCACCAGCAGAGAAGGGAACACAGATACGCAGTATTTT	.	.	TRBV15	TRBJ2-3
CASSQASPVDEQFF	TGTGCCAGCAGCCAAGCTTCTCCGGTTGATGAGCAGTTCTTC	.	.	TRBV3-1/TRBV3-2	TRBJ2-1
CAINSQGTEAFF	TGTGCCATCAACTCACAGGGGACTGAAGCTTTCTTT	TRBD1	.	TRBV10-3	TRBJ1-1
CASSQDSLNTEAFF	TGCGCCAGCAGCCAAGACAGTCTGAACACTGAAGCTTTCTTT	.	.	TRBV4-3	TRBJ1-1